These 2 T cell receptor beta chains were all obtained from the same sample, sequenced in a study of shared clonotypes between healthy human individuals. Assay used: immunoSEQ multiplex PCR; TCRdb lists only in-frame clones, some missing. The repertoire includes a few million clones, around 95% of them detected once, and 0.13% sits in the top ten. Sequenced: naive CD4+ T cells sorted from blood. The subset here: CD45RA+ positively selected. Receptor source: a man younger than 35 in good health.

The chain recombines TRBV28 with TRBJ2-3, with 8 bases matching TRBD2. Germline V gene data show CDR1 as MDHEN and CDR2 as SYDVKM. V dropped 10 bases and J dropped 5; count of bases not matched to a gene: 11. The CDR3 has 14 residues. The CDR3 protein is CATNPSGGGDTQYF. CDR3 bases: TGTGCCACCAATCCCAGCGGGGGTGGAGATACGCAGTATTTT.

The CDR3 DNA follows: TGTGCCATCAGTGAGTCTGGAATCGACGAGCAGTACTTC. This codes for CAISESGIDEQYF. The gene calls are TRBV10-3 and TRBJ2-7, with D uncertain. Germline values: CDR1 ENHRY, CDR2 SYGVKD. The CDR3 is 13 amino acids. V gave up 0 bases and J gave up 5 bases, with 8 bases separating them.